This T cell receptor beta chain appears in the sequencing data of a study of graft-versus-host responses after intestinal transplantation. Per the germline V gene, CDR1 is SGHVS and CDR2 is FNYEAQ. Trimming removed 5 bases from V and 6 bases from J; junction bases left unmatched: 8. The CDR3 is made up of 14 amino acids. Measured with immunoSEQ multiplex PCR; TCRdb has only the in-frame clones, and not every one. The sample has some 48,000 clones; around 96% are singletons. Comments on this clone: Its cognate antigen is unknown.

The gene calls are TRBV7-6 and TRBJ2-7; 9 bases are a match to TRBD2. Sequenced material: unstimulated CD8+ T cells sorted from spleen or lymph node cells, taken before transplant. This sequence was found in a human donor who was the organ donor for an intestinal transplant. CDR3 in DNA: TGTGCCAGCAGCGACGCGGGACTAGCAAGCGAGCAGTACTTC. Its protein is CASSDAGLASEQYF.